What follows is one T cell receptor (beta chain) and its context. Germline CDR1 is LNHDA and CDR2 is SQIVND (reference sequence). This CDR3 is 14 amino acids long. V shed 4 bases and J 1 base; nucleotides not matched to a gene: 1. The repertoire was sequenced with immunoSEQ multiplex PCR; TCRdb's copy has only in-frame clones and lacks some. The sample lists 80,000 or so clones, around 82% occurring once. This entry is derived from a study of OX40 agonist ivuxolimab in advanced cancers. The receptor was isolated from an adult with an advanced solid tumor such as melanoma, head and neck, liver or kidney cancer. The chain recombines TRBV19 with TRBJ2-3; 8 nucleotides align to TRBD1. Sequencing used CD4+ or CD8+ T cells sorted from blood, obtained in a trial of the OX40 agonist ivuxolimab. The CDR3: CASSRTGRTDTQYF. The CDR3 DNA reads TGTGCCAGTAGTAGGACAGGGCGCACAGATACGCAGTATTTT.